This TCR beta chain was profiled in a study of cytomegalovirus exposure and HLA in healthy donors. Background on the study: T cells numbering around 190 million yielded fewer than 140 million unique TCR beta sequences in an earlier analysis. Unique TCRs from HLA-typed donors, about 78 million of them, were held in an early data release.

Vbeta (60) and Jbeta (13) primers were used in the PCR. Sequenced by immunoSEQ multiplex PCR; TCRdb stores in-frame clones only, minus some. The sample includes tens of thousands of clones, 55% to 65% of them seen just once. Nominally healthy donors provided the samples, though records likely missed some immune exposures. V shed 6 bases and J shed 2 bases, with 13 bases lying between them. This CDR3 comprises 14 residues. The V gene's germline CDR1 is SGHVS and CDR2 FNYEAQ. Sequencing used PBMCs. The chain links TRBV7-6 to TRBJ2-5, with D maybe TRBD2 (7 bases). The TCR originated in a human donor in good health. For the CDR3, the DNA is TGTGCCAGCAGTTCGGGGGGCCTACAAGAGACCCAGTACTTC. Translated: CASSSGGLQETQYF.